This entry lists 18 T cell receptor beta chains sequenced from one sample in a study of siplizumab effects on memory and regulatory T cells. Method: immunoSEQ multiplex PCR; TCRdb's copy keeps in-frame clones and lacks some. The sample consists of about 91,000 clones, approximately 93% of them appearing once. The sequencing input was CD8+ T cells sorted from blood. Source of these receptors: a human donor in good health.

This chain connects TRBV7-9 to TRBJ1-6; D is uncertain. Trimming took off 1 base at V and 11 bases at J, with 9 bases between the two ends. The CDR3 contains 13 residues. Germline CDR1 reads SEHNR; CDR2 reads FQNEAQ (reference sequence). The CDR3 reads CASSLGEYAPLHF. In nucleotides, the CDR3 is TGTGCCAGCAGCTTAGGCGAGTACGCACCCCTCCACTTT. Supplemented by reference TRBV7-9 and TRBJ1-6, the full variable domain reads DTGVSQNPRHKITKRGQNVTFRCDPISEHNRLYWYRQTLGQGPEFLTYFQNEAQLEKSRLLSDRFSAERPKGSFSTLEIQRTEQGDSAMYLCASSLGEYAPLHFGNGTRLTVT.

This sequence joins TRBV6-5 and TRBJ1-4; TRBD1 might be the D (5 bases). The germline V and J ends were trimmed by 5 bases and 0 bases, with 10 bases remaining between them. CDR3 length: 15 amino acids. Germline assignment: CDR1 MNHEY and CDR2 SVGAGI. CDR3 bases: TGTGCCAGCAGTAAAGGGACTGCAACTAATGAAAAACTGTTTTTT. Translated: CASSKGTATNEKLFF.

V is TRBV27 and J is TRBJ1-2, with D perhaps matching TRBD1 (5 bases). Germline CDR1 is MNHEY and CDR2 is SMNVEV (reference sequence). The CDR3 is made up of 12 amino acids. Trimming took 3 bases from V and 6 from J, leaving 8 bases between them. The CDR3 nucleotides are TGTGCCAGCAGTTTCCAGGGAGATGGCTACACCTTC. Protein sequence: CASSFQGDGYTF.

The genes are TRBV4-2 and TRBJ2-7; no clear D. Trimming took 1 base from V and 4 from J, leaving 11 bases between them. This CDR3 region has 14 residues. Germline V gene data show CDR1 as LGHNA and CDR2 as YNFKEQ. The CDR3 region has the DNA TGTGCCAGCAGCCAAGTACTCAATGAGTACGAGCAGTACTTC. This encodes CASSQVLNEYEQYF.

The V call is TRBV5-4, the J call TRBJ2-3; 10 bases map to TRBD1. V lost 2 bases to trimming and J lost 5 bases; unmatched junction nucleotides: 14. CDR1 is SGHNT, CDR2 YYREEE, per germline (reference sequence). This CDR3 has 18 amino acids. The CDR3 is CASSFIPVGTGVGDTQYF. The CDR3 DNA sequence: TGTGCCAGCAGCTTCATCCCGGTCGGGACAGGGGTGGGAGATACGCAGTATTTT.

The V gene is TRBV6-5, the J gene TRBJ1-1; D not certain. Germline CDR1 reads MNHEY; CDR2 reads SVGAGI. V lost 5 bases, J lost 4 bases, and 17 bases lay in between. The CDR3 totals 15 residues. The CDR3 protein is CASSLAGDSATEAFF. The DNA of the CDR3 is TGTGCCAGCAGTCTTGCTGGGGATTCGGCCACTGAAGCTTTCTTT.

The chain is built from TRBV4-1 and TRBJ1-1; TRBD1 is a possible D gene (6 bases). Between the trimmed V and J ends, which lost 6 bases and 3 bases, there was a span of 14 bases. The CDR3 contains 14 residues. Germline V gene sequence: CDR1 MGHRA, CDR2 YSYEKL. The DNA of the CDR3 is TGCGCCAGCAGACGTACAGGGTCCTACACTGAAGCTTTCTTT. This sequence encodes CASRRTGSYTEAFF.

CDR3 sequence: CASSPQGYGANVLTF. The DNA for the CDR3 is TGTGCCAGCAGTCCTCAGGGATATGGGGCCAACGTCCTGACTTTC. The chain joins TRBV27 to TRBJ2-6; weak D call: TRBD1 (5 bases). CDR1 is MNHEY, CDR2 SMNVEV, per germline (reference sequence). The CDR3 spans 15 residues. Trimming pared 5 bases from V and 3 bases from J, leaving 11 bases between.

V and J are TRBV29-1 and TRBJ2-2; TRBD2 aligns across 14 bases. Germline assignment: CDR1 SQVTM and CDR2 ANQGSEA. This CDR3 is 16 amino acids long. V lost 7 bases to trimming and J lost 3 bases; unmatched junction nucleotides: 7. The CDR3 DNA follows: TGCAGCGCGGGGACTAGCGGGAGTAGTTACACCGGGGAGCTGTTTTTT. This translates into CSAGTSGSSYTGELFF.

This CDR3 reads CASSPGQVLTEAFF. The CDR3 nucleotides are TGTGCCAGCAGCCCCGGACAGGTCCTAACTGAAGCTTTCTTT. The V and J genes are TRBV9 and TRBJ1-1; 7 bases match TRBD1. V shed 4 bases and J 5 bases; nucleotides not matched to a gene: 8. CDR1 SGDLS and CDR2 YYNGEE come from the germline V gene. The CDR3 spans 14 residues.

The V gene is TRBV11-3, the J gene TRBJ1-2, with 7 bases lining up with TRBD1. Germline V gene lookup returns CDR1 SGHNT and CDR2 YENEEA. V shed 2 bases and J 2 bases; nucleotides not matched to a gene: 5. The CDR3 extends over 15 amino acids. The CDR3 coding sequence is TGTGCCAGCAGCTTAAACCCGGGACAGAACTATGGCTACACCTTC. This sequence encodes CASSLNPGQNYGYTF.

The V call is TRBV7-2, the J call TRBJ1-5, with a weak D call TRBD1 (5 bases). V was pared by 3 bases and J by 2 bases, with 14 bases between. Germline V gene data show CDR1 as SGHTA and CDR2 as FQGNSA. This CDR3 is built from 16 residues. DNA of the CDR3: TGTGCCAGCAGCTTCGTACAGGATGGTGGCAATCAGCCCCAGCATTTT. Translated, it gives CASSFVQDGGNQPQHF.

This chain connects TRBV2 to TRBJ1-5; tentatively, D is TRBD1 (5 bases). The CDR3 has 14 residues. Per germline, CDR1 SNHLY and CDR2 FYNNEI. Trimming took off 3 bases at V and 0 bases at J, with 6 bases between the two ends. CDR3 region: CASSEGPSNQPQHF. The DNA for the CDR3 is TGTGCCAGCAGTGAGGGACCTAGCAATCAGCCCCAGCATTTT. The full variable domain, in which reference TRBV2 and TRBJ1-5 provide the parts outside the CDR3, is EPEVTQTPSHQVTQMGQEVILRCVPISNHLYFYWYRQILGQKVEFLVSFYNNEISEKSEIFDDQFSVERPDGSNFTLKIRSTKLEDSAMYFCASSEGPSNQPQHFGDGTRLSIL.

This rearrangement joins TRBV10-3 to TRBJ2-3; D may be TRBD2 (5 bases). The V gene lost 6 bases and the J gene lost 6 bases, with 16 bases spanning the gap. The CDR3 consists of 14 residues. Looked up from germline, CDR1 is ENHRY and CDR2 is SYGVKD. CDR3 sequence: CAISDAARRDTQYF. DNA of the CDR3: TGTGCCATCAGCGACGCAGCCCGGAGGGATACGCAGTATTTT.

This clone was seen a few times. The V and J genes are TRBV6-1 and TRBJ1-2; perhaps TRBD1 as D (5 bases). Germline V gene lookup returns CDR1 MNHNS and CDR2 SASEGT. V shed 3 bases and J shed 8 bases, with 22 bases lying between them. The CDR3 contains 16 residues. CDR3 in DNA: TGTGCCAGCAGTGAGGACACCTCCCTATCCATGCGAGGCTACACCTTC. It yields the protein CASSEDTSLSMRGYTF.

As for this clone: Germline is not matched at one junction end, which may reflect a read error. The chain employs TRBV7-7 and TRBJ2-7; a weak D match, TRBD1 (5 bases). This CDR3 spans 14 amino acids. Germline loops: CDR1 SSHAT, CDR2 FNYEAQ (reference sequence). The CDR3 region is CASSLGAGSGEQYF. The CDR3 DNA is TGTGCTAGCAGCTTAGGGGCAGGGTCGGGCGAGCAGTACTTC.

The rearrangement joins TRBV23-1 to TRBJ2-1; D might be TRBD1 (5 bases). TRBV23-1 is treated as an ORF (open reading frame) with a function not yet certain. Trimming took 0 bases from V and 1 from J, leaving 13 bases between them. The CDR3 is made up of 17 amino acids. The CDR3 spells CASSQSAGPESYNEQFF. CDR3 coding DNA: TGCGCCAGCAGTCAATCGGCAGGGCCGGAATCCTACAATGAGCAGTTCTTC.

The V and J genes are TRBV27 and TRBJ1-1, with no clear D. CDR3 size: 14 residues. Trimming removed 2 bases at V and 4 bases at J, with 11 bases between. Germline CDR1 and CDR2: MNHEY and SMNVEV (reference sequence). The CDR3 DNA reads TGTGCCAGCAGTTTAATGGGGAAAGGCACTGAAGCTTTCTTT. Translated: CASSLMGKGTEAFF.